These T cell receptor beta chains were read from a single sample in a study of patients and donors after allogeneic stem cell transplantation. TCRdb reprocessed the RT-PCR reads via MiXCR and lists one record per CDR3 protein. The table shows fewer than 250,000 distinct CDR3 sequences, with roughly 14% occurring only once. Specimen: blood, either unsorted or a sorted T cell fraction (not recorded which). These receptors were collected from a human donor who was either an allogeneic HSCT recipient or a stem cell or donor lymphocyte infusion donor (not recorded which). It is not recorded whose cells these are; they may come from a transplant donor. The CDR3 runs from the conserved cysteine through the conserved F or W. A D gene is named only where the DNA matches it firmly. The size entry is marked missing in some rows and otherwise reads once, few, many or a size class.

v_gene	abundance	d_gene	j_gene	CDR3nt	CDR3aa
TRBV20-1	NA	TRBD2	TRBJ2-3	TGCAGTGCTAAACGGACTAGCGGGAGTACCTTCGTCCGCACAGATACGCAGTATTTT	CSAKRTSGSTFVRTDTQYF
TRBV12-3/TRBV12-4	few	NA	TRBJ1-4	TGTGCCAGCAGACTCCGGGGGGGAAAACTGTTTTTT	CASRLRGGKLFF
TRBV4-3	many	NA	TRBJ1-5	TGCGCCAGCAGCGAGACTAGCAATCAGCCCCAGCATTTT	CASSETSNQPQHF
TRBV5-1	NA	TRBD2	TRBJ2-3	TGCGCCAGCAGCTCCGGGACTAGCGGGGGCTTCACAGATACGCAGTATTTT	CASSSGTSGGFTDTQYF
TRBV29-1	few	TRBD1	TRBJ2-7	TGCAGCGTTGAAGAAGGGGACAGGGGGATCTACGAGCAGTACTTC	CSVEEGDRGIYEQYF
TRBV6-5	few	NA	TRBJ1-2	TGTGCCAGCAGCTCGACAGGTGGCTACACCTTC	CASSSTGGYTF
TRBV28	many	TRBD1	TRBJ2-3	TGTGCCAGCATACAGGGGTATGCAGATACGCAGTATTTT	CASIQGYADTQYF
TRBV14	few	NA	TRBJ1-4	TGTGCCAGCAGCCCCAGCGGACTAGCTAATGAAAAACTGTTTTTT	CASSPSGLANEKLFF
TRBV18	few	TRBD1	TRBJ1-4	TGTGCCAGCTCAAAAATATCGACAGGGTTTGAAAAACTGTTTTTT	CASSKISTGFEKLFF
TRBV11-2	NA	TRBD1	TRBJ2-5	TGTGCCAGCACCCGTACAGGGGGCGTGGGCGGGACCCAGTACTTC	CASTRTGGVGGTQYF
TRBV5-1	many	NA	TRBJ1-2	TGCGCCAGCAGCGCCAAGGGTCCCAATGGCTACACCTTC	CASSAKGPNGYTF